The 20 T cell receptor beta chains below were found in one sample sequenced in a study of T cells in localized non-small cell lung cancer. Generated by immunoSEQ multiplex PCR, the TCRdb table keeps only in-frame clones and is missing some. The sample lists 35,000 to 50,000 clones, 90% to 95% occurring once. Sequencing was performed on PBMCs, taken before any cancer treatment. These receptors came from a woman between 35 and 70 years old with stage II lung adenocarcinoma.

The chain carries TRBV28 and TRBJ1-5, with D uncertain. Per germline, CDR1 MDHEN and CDR2 SYDVKM. The V end was cut by 3 bases, the J end by 4 bases, with 13 bases between. This CDR3 comprises 15 residues. CDR3 residues: CASSFRVPLNQPQHF. DNA of the CDR3: TGTGCCAGCAGTTTCCGGGTCCCCTTAAATCAGCCCCAGCATTTT.

The V gene is TRBV19, the J gene TRBJ2-2; 9 positions match TRBD1. Germline-derived CDR1 and CDR2 are LNHDA and SQIVND (reference sequence). The CDR3 extends over 15 amino acids. The J segment lost 7 bases and the V segment lost 6 bases, leaving 9 bases of the junction unmatched. The CDR3 DNA follows: TGTGCCAGTAGATCCGGGACAGGGATTGGCGGGGAGCTGTTTTTT. This sequence encodes CASRSGTGIGGELFF.

In this sample, this clone turned up once. The chain links TRBV21-1 to TRBJ1-1. TRBV21-1 is a pseudogene. The length of the CDR3 is 17 residues. The CDR3 reads CASSTSGTELLNTEAFF. The CDR3 region has the DNA TGTGCCAGCAGCACATCCGGGACGGAGTTATTGAACACTGAAGCTTTCTTT.

This rearrangement joins TRBV10-3 to TRBJ1-2, with 7 bases identical to TRBD1. CDR3 length: 15 amino acids. Germline CDR1 reads ENHRY; CDR2 reads SYGVKD. V lost 2 bases to trimming and J lost 1 base; unmatched junction nucleotides: 4. Written as DNA, the CDR3 is TGTGCCATCAGTGAGCGGCCAGGGGGTAACTATGGCTACACCTTC. Residues: CAISERPGGNYGYTF.

This chain joins TRBV5-1 and TRBJ1-2; a weak D match, TRBD1 (5 bases). The CDR3 runs 14 residues. V lost 7 bases to trimming and J lost 0 bases, with 13 bases between them. Germline lookup yields CDR1 SGHRS and CDR2 YFSETQ. The CDR3 nucleotides read TGCGCCAGCCGCAGGGAGGCTGCTAACTATGGCTACACCTTC. It codes for CASRREAANYGYTF.

The chain's CDR3 is CASSDLAGGTDTQYF. In DNA form, the CDR3 reads TGTGCCAGCAGTGACCTAGCGGGAGGCACAGATACGCAGTATTTT. This chain uses TRBV25-1 with TRBJ2-3; TRBD2 matches 10 bases. Germline trimming cut 3 bases from V and 1 base from J; bases unmatched to any gene: 1. CDR3 length equals 15 residues. Germline V gene data show CDR1 as MGHDK and CDR2 as SYGVNS.

The table lists this clone with a count of one. The chain links TRBV28 to TRBJ1-5; D call uncertain. Per the germline V gene, CDR1 is MDHEN and CDR2 is SYDVKM. This CDR3 spans 14 amino acids. V shed 5 bases and J shed 9 bases, with 17 bases lying between them. CDR3 nucleotides: TGTGCCAGCAGTCCGCCGGGCCTCTATTCGCCCCAGCATTTT. It is translated as CASSPPGLYSPQHF.

The V call is TRBV2, the J call TRBJ1-1; a weak D match, TRBD1 (5 bases). Per germline, CDR1 SNHLY and CDR2 FYNNEI. The V end lost 7 bases, the J end lost 1 base, and 10 bases lay between the germline ends. This CDR3 has 13 residues. CDR3 bases: TGTGCCAGCACCCGGGGGGAGAACACTGAAGCTTTCTTT. This codes for CASTRGENTEAFF.

Details on this clone: At one end the junction does not follow the germline gene, possibly because of a read error. The genes are TRBV18 and TRBJ1-2; D may be TRBD1 (6 bases). Germline V gene sequence: CDR1 KGHSH, CDR2 LQKENI. The CDR3 length is 15 residues. Here the CDR3 reads CASSPDKGGSYGYAF. The CDR3 DNA follows: TGTGCCAGCTCACCAGATAAGGGGGGAAGCTATGGCTACGCCTTC.

The gene calls are TRBV4-1 and TRBJ2-5, with D hard to call. V was shortened by 0 bases and J by 5 bases, with 4 bases between the two germline ends. This CDR3 spans 12 amino acids. Per germline, CDR1 MGHRA and CDR2 YSYEKL. Here the CDR3 reads CASSQDEETQYF. The CDR3 nucleotides are TGCGCCAGCAGCCAAGATGAGGAGACCCAGTACTTC.

The chain links TRBV2 to TRBJ1-5, with TRBD1 as a possible D gene (6 bases). The CDR3 spans 13 residues. Germline V lookup: CDR1 SNHLY, CDR2 FYNNEI. V was cut by 6 bases and J by 5 bases, with 11 bases left in between. The CDR3 sequence: CASRAGEDQPQHF. The CDR3 region has the DNA TGTGCCAGCAGGGCAGGGGAGGATCAGCCCCAGCATTTT.

The CDR3 sequence is CASRQLTGHYEQYF. The CDR3 region has the DNA TGTGCCAGCAGGCAGTTAACAGGGCACTACGAGCAGTACTTC. The chain joins TRBV28 to TRBJ2-7, with D perhaps TRBD1 (6 bases). V lost 6 bases, J lost 3 bases, and 15 bases lay in between. The germline gives CDR1 MDHEN, CDR2 SYDVKM. The CDR3 length is 14 residues.

V gene TRBV5-4 combines with J gene TRBJ2-7; D may be TRBD1 or TRBD2 (5 bases each). The CDR3 spans 13 residues. V lost 7 bases to trimming and J lost 5 bases, with 16 bases between them. Germline lookup yields CDR1 SGHNT and CDR2 YYREEE (reference sequence). CDR3 residues: CASGRAGGNEQYF. CDR3 bases: TGTGCCAGCGGACGGGCTGGGGGAAACGAGCAGTACTTC.

This clone was seen only once. The rearrangement joins TRBV18 to TRBJ2-5; D not resolved. There are 13 residues in the CDR3. Germline-derived CDR1 and CDR2 are KGHSH and LQKENI. V was pared by 0 bases and J by 5 bases, with 7 bases between. Written as DNA, the CDR3 is TGTGCCAGCTCACCACCTGGTCGCGAGACCCAGTACTTC. The encoded protein is CASSPPGRETQYF.

This CDR3 reads CASSPPLGSSYEQYF. The CDR3 bases are TGTGCCAGCAGCCCCCCCCTAGGGAGCTCCTACGAGCAGTACTTC. The chain links TRBV5-4 to TRBJ2-7; D may be TRBD2 (5 bases). The CDR3 extends over 15 amino acids. Trimming removed 4 bases at V and 0 bases at J, with 14 bases between. The germline gives CDR1 SGHNT, CDR2 YYREEE (reference sequence).

This clone was detected once. The chain employs TRBV27 and TRBJ1-1; no clear D gene. V was cut by 4 bases and J by 5 bases, with 5 bases left in between. The germline CDR1 and CDR2 sequences are MNHEY and SMNVEV (reference sequence). This CDR3 is 11 amino acids long. The CDR3 region is CASSSRTEAFF. The CDR3 DNA is TGTGCCAGCAGTTCGAGGACTGAAGCTTTCTTT.

V and J are TRBV6-6 and TRBJ2-1, with a tentative D call TRBD2 (5 bases). The CDR3 has 15 residues. Per germline, CDR1 MNHNY and CDR2 SVGAGI (reference sequence). V was trimmed by 5 bases and J by 3 bases, leaving 14 bases between them. CDR3 DNA sequence: TGTGCCAGCAGTCCTTGGAAGGGAGACTACAATGAGCAGTTCTTC. This codes for CASSPWKGDYNEQFF.

As regards this clone: The junction departs from the called germline gene at one end, perhaps through a read error. V and J are TRBV28 and TRBJ2-5; TRBD2 aligns across 9 bases. The CDR3 sequence is 15 residues long. Germline V gene data show CDR1 as MDHEN and CDR2 as SYDVKM. The CDR3 DNA reads TGTGCCAGCAGCCGGGGGGTAGCGGGAGCAGAGGCCCAGTACTTC. As protein: CASSRGVAGAEAQYF.

V and J are TRBV6-1 and TRBJ2-2, with D perhaps matching TRBD1 (6 bases). This CDR3 has 15 residues. The V end was cut by 5 bases, the J end by 2 bases, with 12 bases between. From germline, CDR1 is MNHNS and CDR2 SASEGT. DNA of the CDR3: TGTGCCAGCAGTCCTGGGACACTTAACACCGGGGAGCTGTTTTTT. Encoded protein: CASSPGTLNTGELFF.

The chain combines TRBV28 with TRBJ1-3, with a possible D match to TRBD1 (5 bases). V lost 6 bases, J lost 0 bases, and 21 bases lay in between. There are 18 residues in the CDR3. CDR1 MDHEN and CDR2 SYDVKM come from the germline V gene. This CDR3 reads CASRILSGHYSSGNTIYF. The CDR3, as DNA: TGTGCCAGCAGAATACTTTCGGGGCACTACAGCTCTGGAAACACCATATATTTT.